The 9 T cell receptor beta chains reported below all come from one sample, sequenced in a study of PD-1 blockade in classical Hodgkin lymphoma. Generated by immunoSEQ multiplex PCR, the TCRdb table keeps only in-frame clones and is missing some. This table holds 15,000 to 20,000 clones, about 84% found once. As for time point: cycle 4 day 1 (C4D1), after five to seven weeks of nivolumab. Every patient was affected by relapse after autologous stem cell transplantation, while exposure to brentuximab vedotin was not uniform. The sample here was peripheral blood mononuclear cells (PBMCs), taken before the fourth cycle of nivolumab. The receptors here all came from a human donor with classical Hodgkin lymphoma.

The genes are TRBV18 and TRBJ2-2; maybe TRBD2 (6 bases). V lost 3 bases to trimming and J lost 1 base, with 15 bases between them. In germline, CDR1 is KGHSH, CDR2 LQKENI. CDR3 length: 17 amino acids. CDR3: CASSPLPLARNTGELFF. CDR3 DNA sequence: TGTGCCAGCTCACCGCTACCCCTAGCGAGGAACACCGGGGAGCTGTTTTTT.

This rearrangement joins TRBV11-2 to TRBJ2-1, with no clear D. The CDR3 is made up of 11 amino acids. Deletions cut 5 bases from V and 5 bases from J, with 4 bases between. CDR1 SGHAT and CDR2 FQNNGV come from the germline V gene. CDR3: CASSVNNEQFF. CDR3 coding DNA: TGTGCCAGCAGCGTAAACAATGAGCAGTTCTTC.

The V and J genes are TRBV30 and TRBJ1-2; no reliable D call. This CDR3 contains 14 residues. The germline CDR1 and CDR2 sequences are GTSNPN and SVGIG (reference sequence). V was pared by 1 base and J by 2 bases, with 11 bases between. The CDR3 coding sequence is TGTGCCTGGAGTGATCTGGGCCTCAACTATGGCTACACCTTC. Translated, it gives CAWSDLGLNYGYTF.

The chain recombines TRBV29-1 with TRBJ2-5; D perhaps matches TRBD2 (5 bases). Germline V gene data show CDR1 as SQVTM and CDR2 as ANQGSEA. The CDR3 extends over 11 amino acids. V lost 8 bases, J lost 5 bases, and 12 bases lay in between. In nucleotides, the CDR3 is TGCAGCCTTGGGGAGAGGGAGACCCAGTACTTC. This codes for CSLGERETQYF.

This clone turned up a few times. The rearrangement joins TRBV7-6 to TRBJ1-2; 9 bases are a match to TRBD1. The junction had 8 bases not matched to a gene; V was cut back by 5 bases and J by 7 bases. The CDR3 spans 14 residues. CDR1 and CDR2 from the germline V gene are SGHVS and FNYEAQ. CDR3: CASSRNRGQGGYTF. CDR3 sequence (DNA): TGTGCCAGCAGCCGTAACAGGGGGCAGGGTGGCTACACCTTC.

V and J are TRBV5-1 and TRBJ1-2, with TRBD1 as a possible D gene (6 bases). Germline lookup yields CDR1 SGHRS and CDR2 YFSETQ. The CDR3 has 13 residues. V dropped 1 base and J dropped 6 bases, with 10 bases sitting between them. CDR3 sequence (DNA): TGCGCCAGCAGCTTGAACAGGGTAGATGGCTACACCTTC. The encoded protein is CASSLNRVDGYTF. Drawing the rest from reference TRBV5-1 and TRBJ1-2, the complete variable domain is KAGVTQTPRYLIKTRGQQVTLSCSPISGHRSVSWYQQTPGQGLQFLFEYFSETQRNKGNFPGRFSGRQFSNSRSEMNVSTLELGDSALYLCASSLNRVDGYTFGSGTRLTVV.

The count of this clone is one. The chain combines TRBV11-3 with TRBJ2-3; 7 bases match TRBD2. This CDR3 is 13 amino acids long. CDR1 SGHNT and CDR2 YENEEA come from the germline V gene. The J segment lost 0 bases and the V segment lost 8 bases, leaving 2 bases of the junction unmatched. CDR3: CASRGESTDTQYF. The CDR3 DNA is TGTGCCAGCCGGGGGGAGAGCACAGATACGCAGTATTTT. The variable domain in full, completed from reference TRBV11-3 and TRBJ2-3, reads EAGVVQSPRYKIIEKKQPVAFWCNPISGHNTLYWYLQNLGQGPELLIRYENEEAVDDSQLPKDRFSAERLKGVDSTLKIQPAELGDSAVYLCASRGESTDTQYFGPGTRLTVL.

The chain joins TRBV6-5 to TRBJ2-7; 8 bases map to TRBD2. V trimming: 2 bases; J trimming: 3 bases; junction bases outside the gene matches: 3. This CDR3 spans 14 amino acids. Germline V lookup: CDR1 MNHEY, CDR2 SVGAGI. CDR3 in amino acids: CASSYTTSDYEQYF. CDR3 in DNA: TGTGCCAGCAGTTACACGACTAGCGACTACGAGCAGTACTTC.

V and J are TRBV5-1 and TRBJ1-2; 10 nucleotides line up with TRBD1. The CDR3 has 14 residues. Germline V CDR1 and CDR2: SGHRS, YFSETQ. J was trimmed by 6 bases and V by 7 bases; bases with no gene match: 9. The CDR3 sequence: CASALGQGLNGYTF. The CDR3 coding sequence is TGCGCCAGCGCTCTGGGACAGGGGCTGAATGGCTACACCTTC. Combining the CDR3 with reference TRBV5-1 and TRBJ1-2 gives the whole variable domain KAGVTQTPRYLIKTRGQQVTLSCSPISGHRSVSWYQQTPGQGLQFLFEYFSETQRNKGNFPGRFSGRQFSNSRSEMNVSTLELGDSALYLCASALGQGLNGYTFGSGTRLTVV.